This TCR beta chain emerged from a study of T cell responses to AZD1222 COVID-19 vaccine. Across the study: Second-dose schedules of about 4 or about 12 weeks were combined. General observations from the study: Seropositive AZD1222 recipients at baseline numbered only 6 or 7. The span of vaccine-associated CD4 TCRs extended across spike, with dominance at 160-218 and 743-854. Among the donors, most were white British and more were female, and clonal diversity was possibly underestimated.

As regards this clone: Its target is unknown.

Germline V gives CDR1 SGHNT, CDR2 YENEEA. This CDR3 contains 13 residues. The V gene lost 4 bases and the J gene lost 6 bases, with 12 bases spanning the gap. Clones were sequenced by immunoSEQ multiplex PCR, and TCRdb holds only the in-frame ones, with some missing. Found here are roughly 70,000 clones, around 85% of them singletons; the top ten hold just over 20%. The chain recombines TRBV11-3 with TRBJ1-2; D is undetermined. The receptor was isolated from an adult in good health. Source: peripheral blood, taken on day 0 of AZD1222 vaccination. CDR3 bases: TGTGCCAGCAGCTCGAGGTGGGGAGATGGCTACACCTTC. It translates to CASSSRWGDGYTF. Filled out from reference TRBV11-3 and TRBJ1-2, the complete variable domain reads EAGVVQSPRYKIIEKKQPVAFWCNPISGHNTLYWYLQNLGQGPELLIRYENEEAVDDSQLPKDRFSAERLKGVDSTLKIQPAELGDSAVYLCASSSRWGDGYTFGSGTRLTVV.